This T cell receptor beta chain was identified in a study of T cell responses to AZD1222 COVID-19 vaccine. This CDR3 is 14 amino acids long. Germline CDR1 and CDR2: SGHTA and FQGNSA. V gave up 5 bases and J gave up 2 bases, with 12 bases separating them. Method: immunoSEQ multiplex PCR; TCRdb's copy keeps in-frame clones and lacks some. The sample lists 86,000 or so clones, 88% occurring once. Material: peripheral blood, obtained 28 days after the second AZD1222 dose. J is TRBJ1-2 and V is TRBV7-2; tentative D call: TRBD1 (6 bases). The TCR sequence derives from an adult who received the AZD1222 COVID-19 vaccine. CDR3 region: CASSHLTGNYGYTF. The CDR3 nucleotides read TGTGCCAGCAGCCACCTAACAGGGAACTATGGCTACACCTTC.